The 12 T cell receptor beta chains reported below all come from one sample, sequenced in a study of T cell clonality in common variable immunodeficiency. Assay: immunoSEQ multiplex PCR; the TCRdb copy retains only in-frame clones and omits some. This repertoire holds some 53,000 clones, and none appear only once. The sample was peripheral blood mononuclear cells. The receptors shown here come from a person between 18 and 70 years old in good health.

This clone has a count of ten or more. The CDR3 loop is CSARASLSDTQYF. CDR3 DNA (partial): TGCAGTGCTAGAGCGTCTCTCTCAGATACG. The chain combines TRBV20-1 with TRBJ2-3; D unclear. Coverage ceases 3 residues before the CDR3 finishes, and the germline J gene fills in the end. The CDR3 contains 13 residues. Germline V gene sequence: CDR1 DFQATT, CDR2 SNEGSKA (reference sequence). The V end lost 1 base, the J end lost 4 bases, and 9 bases lay between the germline ends.

This clone was seen more than once but under ten times. An end of the junction differs from the germline gene, which may be a read error. The CDR3 end falls 3 residues outside the read, so it is completed with the germline J gene. The sample carries other DNA sequences with the same CDR3. The genes are TRBV11-2 and TRBJ1-1; possibly TRBD1 for D (5 bases). CDR3 length: 13 amino acids. The germline CDR1 and CDR2 sequences are SGHAT and FQNNGV. The CDR3 loop is CASSFNRNTEAFF. The sequenced part of the CDR3 DNA is TGTGCCAGCAGCTTTAACAGGAACACTGAG.

Note on this clone: The CDR3 end falls 3 residues outside the read, so it is completed with the germline J gene. J is TRBJ2-1 and V is TRBV7-6, with D perhaps matching TRBD2 (5 bases). V was cut by 2 bases and J by 0 bases, with 11 bases left in between. Germline CDR1 is SGHVS and CDR2 is FNYEAQ. This CDR3 spans 16 amino acids. CDR3 DNA (partial): TGTGCCAGCAGCTTAAGCGGAGTGAGCTCCTACAATGAG. It yields the protein CASSLSGVSSYNE. The whole CDR3 reads CASSLSGVSSYNEQFF. The whole variable domain, filled in from reference TRBV7-6 and TRBJ2-1, reads GAGVSQSPRYKVTKRGQDVALRCDPISGHVSLYWYRQALGQGPEFLTYFNYEAQQDKSGLPNDRFSAERPEGSISTLTIQRTEQRDSAMYRCASSLSGVSSYNEQFFGPGTRLTVL.

This clone was recorded many times. The sequenced fragment ends 3 residues before the CDR3 boundary, so the rest is inferred from the germline J gene. V gene TRBV20-1 combines with J gene TRBJ2-7; 10 nucleotides match TRBD2. The CDR3 totals 15 residues. Losses at the gene ends were 0 bases for V and 5 bases for J; bases not matched to a gene: 7. The V gene's germline CDR1 is DFQATT and CDR2 SNEGSKA (reference sequence). The part of the CDR3 DNA that was read is TGCAGTGCTAGAGATCAGCGGGAGGGCCTGAACGAG. Protein product: CSARDQREGLNE. The CDR3 in its entirety is CSARDQREGLNEQYF.

This clone showed up many times. The read ends 3 residues shy of where the CDR3 ends; the end is completed using the germline J gene. The rearrangement uses TRBV12-3 or TRBV12-4 and TRBJ2-3, with 13 positions matching TRBD2. The CDR3 has 22 residues. V trimming: 5 bases; J trimming: 2 bases; junction bases outside the gene matches: 22. CDR3 DNA, as far as it was read: TGTGCCAGCAGTCTAGGGGCAGGGGAGGGACTAGCGGGACGGAAATCCACAGATACG. As protein: CASSLGAGEGLAGRKSTDT. The full CDR3 sequence reads CASSLGAGEGLAGRKSTDTQYF.

This clone was counted many times. CDR3 protein: CASSPSGPSYEQYF. The part of the CDR3 DNA that was read is TGTGCCAGCAGCCCTAGCGGGCCCTCCTACGAG. The chain employs TRBV7-3 and TRBJ2-7; 8 nucleotides align to TRBD2. Sequencing ends 3 residues short of the CDR3 end; the germline J gene provides the rest. Germline V gene lookup returns CDR1 SGHTA and CDR2 FQGTGA. This CDR3 has 14 amino acids. The J segment lost 0 bases and the V segment lost 5 bases, leaving 3 bases of the junction unmatched.

This clone was detected ten times or more. Coverage ceases 3 residues before the CDR3 finishes, and the germline J gene fills in the end. This chain links TRBV29-1 with TRBJ2-1, with TRBD1 as a possible D gene (6 bases). Germline V gene lookup returns CDR1 SQVTM and CDR2 ANQGSEA. The CDR3 has 13 residues. V dropped 6 bases and J dropped 7 bases, with 16 bases sitting between them. CDR3 loop: CSVPRGFGNEQFF. CDR3 DNA, as far as it was read: TGCAGCGTCCCAAGGGGGTTCGGTAATGAG.

This clone has at least ten counts. The read ends 3 residues before the CDR3 terminus; that terminus is restored from the germline J gene. The V and J genes are TRBV10-3 and TRBJ2-3, with D uncertain. The ends were cut back, 10 bases at V and 4 bases at J, with 6 bases in the middle. Germline-derived CDR1 and CDR2 are ENHRY and SYGVKD. The CDR3 length is 10 residues. The sequenced CDR3 bases are TGTGCCACCCTCGCAGATACG. Translated: CATLADT. The entire CDR3 protein reads CATLADTQYF.

This clone was seen repeatedly, ten times or more. The read is 3 residues too short to cover the CDR3 end, so that end is filled in from the germline J gene. The rearrangement uses TRBV4-1 and TRBJ2-7; a weak D match, TRBD2 (5 bases). V gave up 3 bases and J gave up 0 bases, with 15 bases separating them. Per germline, CDR1 MGHRA and CDR2 YSYEKL. The CDR3 has 16 amino acids. The sequenced part of the CDR3 DNA is TGCGCCAGCAGCCAGGTGGCTGGGCGGGTCTCCTACGAG. It encodes CASSQVAGRVSYE. The full CDR3 is CASSQVAGRVSYEQYF.

With respect to this clone: The DNA ends 3 residues before the CDR3 does, and the rest of the CDR3 is filled in from the germline J gene. This chain uses TRBV5-1 with TRBJ2-5; D is possibly TRBD1 (5 bases). V lost 2 bases and J lost 5, with 13 bases in between. This CDR3 contains 14 residues. Per the germline V gene, CDR1 is SGHRS and CDR2 is YFSETQ. CDR3 DNA (partial): TGCGCCAGCAGCTTTCCGCTTTCAGGGGAGACC. Its protein product is CASSFPLSGET. In full, the CDR3 is CASSFPLSGETQYF. The full variable domain, in which reference TRBV5-1 and TRBJ2-5 provide the parts outside the CDR3, is KAGVTQTPRYLIKTRGQQVTLSCSPISGHRSVSWYQQTPGQGLQFLFEYFSETQRNKGNFPGRFSGRQFSNSRSEMNVSTLELGDSALYLCASSFPLSGETQYFGPGTRLLVL.

This clone appeared many times. The read is 3 residues too short to cover the CDR3 end, so that end is filled in from the germline J gene. The V gene is TRBV5-4, the J gene TRBJ1-1; 9 nucleotides line up with TRBD1. The CDR3 loop spans 14 amino acids. Germline CDR1 is SGHNT and CDR2 is YYREEE (reference sequence). This CDR3 reads CASSPGTGLSEAFF. The CDR3 DNA, read in part, is TGTGCCAGCAGCCCCGGGACAGGGCTTTCAGAA.

In its sample, this clone was seen many times. From the germline J gene comes the end of the CDR3, since the read stops 3 residues before it. V and J are TRBV4-2 and TRBJ2-5; 14 positions agree with TRBD2. The CDR3 runs 18 residues. Germline lookup yields CDR1 LGHNA and CDR2 YNFKEQ. V shed 4 bases and J 2 bases; nucleotides not matched to a gene: 9. The CDR3 bases that were read are TGTGCCAGCAGCCCCTGGACTAGCGGGAGGCTCGAGCAAGAGACC. This sequence encodes CASSPWTSGRLEQET. The whole CDR3 protein is CASSPWTSGRLEQETQYF.